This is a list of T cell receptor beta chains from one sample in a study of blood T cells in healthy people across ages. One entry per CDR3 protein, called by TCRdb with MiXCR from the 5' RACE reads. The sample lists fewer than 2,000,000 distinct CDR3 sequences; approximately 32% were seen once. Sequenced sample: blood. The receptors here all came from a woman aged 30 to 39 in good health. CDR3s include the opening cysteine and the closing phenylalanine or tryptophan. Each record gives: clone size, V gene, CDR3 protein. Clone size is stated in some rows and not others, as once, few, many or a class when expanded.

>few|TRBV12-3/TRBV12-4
CASSFGTSGKINEQFF
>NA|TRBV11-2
CASSAQVSGANVLTF
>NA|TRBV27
CASSSLVAGISSYEQYF
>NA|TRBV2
CASSEAPGSGAFF
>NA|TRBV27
CASSPWGEGSYNEQFF
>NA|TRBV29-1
CSVVVAYTGELFF
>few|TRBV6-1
CASRKTAYSNQPQHF
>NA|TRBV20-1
CSAKKDRGRNSPLHF
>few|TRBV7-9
CASSSRALAGVKGTYNEQFF
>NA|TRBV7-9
CASSTLGPEETQYF
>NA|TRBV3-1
CASSQAGTSGRNEQFF
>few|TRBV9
CASSVGGEFFYEQYF
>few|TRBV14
CASSPYRTSGEDTQYF
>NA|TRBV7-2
CASSLYSRGRRGSETQYF
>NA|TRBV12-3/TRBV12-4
CASSWTGPSNQPQHF
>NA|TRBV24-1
CATSDIMTNYGYTF
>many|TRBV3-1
CASGESGRGDTQYF
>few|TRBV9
CASSVGRDRYNYGYTF
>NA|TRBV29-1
CSVRSGRYNEQFF
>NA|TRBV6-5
CASSYEGAGANVLTF
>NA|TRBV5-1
CASSRSGTQNTEAFF
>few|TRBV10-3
CAISTAAYEQYF
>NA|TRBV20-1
CSARGHDRARYEQYF
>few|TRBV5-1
CASSLNGGSHEQYF